Listed here are 3 T cell receptor beta chains from one sample, sequenced in a study of shared clonotypes between healthy human individuals. Some clones are missing from TCRdb's copy, which holds only in-frame ones; the method was immunoSEQ multiplex PCR. Counted here are 1.5 million to 1.9 million clones, 98% occurring once; the ten biggest clones make up approximately 0.45%. The sequenced material came from naive CD4+ T cells sorted from blood. Indicated subset: CD45RA+ positively selected. The receptors come from a man aged 30 to 39 in good health.

This chain connects TRBV19 to TRBJ2-7; 9 bases are a match to TRBD1. The V and J ends lost 5 bases and 3 bases, in that order; junction bases with no gene match: 5. The CDR3 extends over 14 amino acids. Germline values: CDR1 LNHDA, CDR2 SQIVND (reference sequence). CDR3 sequence: CASSDRDRDYEQYF. The CDR3 DNA reads TGTGCCAGTAGTGACCGGGACAGGGACTACGAGCAGTACTTC.

This chain uses TRBV7-6 with TRBJ2-7; D remains unclear. Trimming removed 1 base from V and 5 bases from J, with 15 bases in between. Germline V gene data show CDR1 as SGHVS and CDR2 as FNYEAQ. The CDR3 has 15 residues. CDR3 loop: CASSLGLTGADEQYF. The CDR3 DNA is TGTGCCAGCAGCTTAGGGTTGACTGGTGCTGACGAGCAGTACTTC.

The chain couples TRBV5-1 to TRBJ2-6; the match to TRBD1 covers 10 bases. The germline V gene has CDR1 SGHRS and CDR2 YFSETQ. The CDR3 covers 16 residues. Unmatched junction bases numbered 5, after V lost 8 bases and J lost 0 bases. CDR3 coding DNA: TGCGCCAGTTCCCGGGACAGGGGCTCTGGGGCCAACGTCCTGACTTTC. Amino acids: CASSRDRGSGANVLTF.